This TCR beta chain was found in a study of CD8+CD57+ T cells in acquired aplastic anemia. The CDR3 is 17 residues long. Germline V lookup: CDR1 LNHNV, CDR2 YYDKDF (reference sequence). Sequencing involved patients with CD8+CD57+ cell expansion previously shown by flow cytometry. Severe acquired aplastic anemia affected all patients. Prior therapy had not been administered to any patient at the time of blood sampling. Of note for this clonotype: Its cognate antigen is unknown. Being one base from a much bigger clone, this may be a read error.

Study findings and constraints: When set against total CD4+ and CD8+ pools, CD8+CD57+ cells in patients had lower diversity. Patients and controls had in common approximately 30 CD8+ CDR3 sequences.

Genomic DNA was employed as the template in profiling TCR beta VDJ and CDR3. TCRdb re-called the reads with MiXCR, one entry per CDR3 protein. The sample lists around 15,000 distinct CDR3 sequences, about 40% occurring once. The material sequenced was CD8+CD57+ T cells sorted from PBMCs. The subset denotes: bead-enriched CD8+CD57+ effector memory T cells from SAA patients. The chain links TRBV15 to TRBJ1-3; 8 positions agree with TRBD1. This TCR was sampled from a human donor with aplastic anemia. CDR3 nucleotides: TGTTCCACCAGCAGAGATTCGGTGGACAGGGTTGGAAACACCATATATTTT. Protein: CSTSRDSVDRVGNTIYF.